The clone carrying this TCR beta chain was counted many times. Its antigen is as yet unknown. These data are taken from a study of CD8 T cells in ankylosing spondylitis. Points from the study as a whole: Clones linked with disease were CD8+ and fairly uncommon in the peripheral blood. A motif of 7 to 9 highly homologous TCR beta variants was seen as apparently characteristic of ankylosing spondylitis blood. Matched ankylosing spondylitis synovial fluid reportedly contained a significantly enriched population of disease-linked clones. Some motif variants had been reported before (in reactive arthritis synovial fluid and blood).

Generation of TCR beta libraries employed quantitative 5'-RACE incorporating molecular barcodes. From the 5' RACE reads, TCRdb called clonotypes with MiXCR, one entry per CDR3 protein. The sample consists of about 500,000 distinct CDR3 sequences, roughly 5.3% of them appearing once. Germline-derived CDR1 and CDR2 are MNHEY and SVGEGT. Trimming left V 0 bases short and J 3 bases short, with 11 bases between. CDR3 size: 15 residues. This clonotype was sampled from a male donor with ankylosing spondylitis. The material sequenced was blood, either unsorted or a sorted T cell fraction (not recorded which). This chain joins TRBV6-2 or TRBV6-3 and TRBJ2-5, with a possible D match to TRBD2 (6 bases). In DNA form, the CDR3 reads TGTGCCAGCAGTTACTCGTGGTCGGGGGAAGAGACCCAGTACTTC. Amino acid sequence: CASSYSWSGEETQYF.